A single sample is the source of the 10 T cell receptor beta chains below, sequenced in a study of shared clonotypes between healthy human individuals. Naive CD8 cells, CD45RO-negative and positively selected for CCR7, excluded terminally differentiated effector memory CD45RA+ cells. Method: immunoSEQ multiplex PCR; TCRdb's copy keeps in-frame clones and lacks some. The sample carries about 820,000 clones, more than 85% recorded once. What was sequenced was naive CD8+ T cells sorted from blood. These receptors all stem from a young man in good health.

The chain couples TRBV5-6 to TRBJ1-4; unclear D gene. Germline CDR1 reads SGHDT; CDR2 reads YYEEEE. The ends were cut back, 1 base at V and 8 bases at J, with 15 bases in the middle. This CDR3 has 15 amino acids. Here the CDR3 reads CASSLREGFGEKLFF. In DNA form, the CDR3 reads TGTGCCAGCAGCTTGCGGGAGGGTTTTGGAGAAAAACTGTTTTTT. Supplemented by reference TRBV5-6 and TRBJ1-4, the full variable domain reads DAGVTQSPTHLIKTRGQQVTLRCSPKSGHDTVSWYQQALGQGPQFIFQYYEEEERQRGNFPDRFSGHQFPNYSSELNVNALLLGDSALYLCASSLREGFGEKLFFGSGTQLSVL.

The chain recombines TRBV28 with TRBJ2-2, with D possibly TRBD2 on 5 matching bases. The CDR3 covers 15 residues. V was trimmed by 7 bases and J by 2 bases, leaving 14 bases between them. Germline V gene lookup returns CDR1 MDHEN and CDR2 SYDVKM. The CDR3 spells CASNGLAVNTGELFF. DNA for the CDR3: TGTGCCAGCAATGGCCTAGCAGTTAACACCGGGGAGCTGTTTTTT.

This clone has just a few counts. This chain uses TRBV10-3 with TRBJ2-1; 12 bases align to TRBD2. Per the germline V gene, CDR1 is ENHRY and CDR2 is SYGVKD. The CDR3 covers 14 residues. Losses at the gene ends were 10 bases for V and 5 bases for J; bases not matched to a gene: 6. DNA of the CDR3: TGTGCCACCCGGACTAGCGGGAACGACAATGAGCAGTTCTTC. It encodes CATRTSGNDNEQFF.

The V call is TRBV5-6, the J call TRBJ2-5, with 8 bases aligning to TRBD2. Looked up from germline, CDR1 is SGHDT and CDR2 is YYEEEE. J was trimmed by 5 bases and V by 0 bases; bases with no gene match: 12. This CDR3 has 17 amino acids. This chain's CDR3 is CASSLGGKRETAETQYF. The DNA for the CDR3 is TGTGCCAGCAGCTTGGGAGGGAAGCGGGAGACGGCGGAGACCCAGTACTTC.

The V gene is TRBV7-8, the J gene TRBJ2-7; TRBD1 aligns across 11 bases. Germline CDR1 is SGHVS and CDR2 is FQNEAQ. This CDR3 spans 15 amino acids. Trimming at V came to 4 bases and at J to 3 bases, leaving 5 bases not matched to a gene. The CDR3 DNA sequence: TGTGCCAGCAGCTCCTGGACAGGGGGCCTCTACGAGCAGTACTTC. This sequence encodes CASSSWTGGLYEQYF.

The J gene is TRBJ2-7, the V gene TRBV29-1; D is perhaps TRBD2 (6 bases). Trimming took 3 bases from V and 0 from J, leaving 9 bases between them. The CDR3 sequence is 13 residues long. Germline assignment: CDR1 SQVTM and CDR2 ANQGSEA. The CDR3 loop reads CSVDDGSSYEQYF. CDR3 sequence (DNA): TGCAGCGTTGATGACGGGAGCTCCTACGAGCAGTACTTC.

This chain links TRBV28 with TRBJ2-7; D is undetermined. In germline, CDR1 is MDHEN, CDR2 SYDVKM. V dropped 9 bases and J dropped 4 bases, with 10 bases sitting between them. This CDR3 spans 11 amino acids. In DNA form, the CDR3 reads TGTGCCAGTGCGGAGATGTACGAGCAGTACTTC. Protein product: CASAEMYEQYF.

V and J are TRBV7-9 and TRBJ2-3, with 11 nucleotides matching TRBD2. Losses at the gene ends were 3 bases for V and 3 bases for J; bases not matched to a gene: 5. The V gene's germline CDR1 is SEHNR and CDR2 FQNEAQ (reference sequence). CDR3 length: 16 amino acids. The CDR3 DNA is TGTGCCAGCAGCTTTGAGATAGCGGGAGGGACAGATACGCAGTATTTT. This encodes CASSFEIAGGTDTQYF.

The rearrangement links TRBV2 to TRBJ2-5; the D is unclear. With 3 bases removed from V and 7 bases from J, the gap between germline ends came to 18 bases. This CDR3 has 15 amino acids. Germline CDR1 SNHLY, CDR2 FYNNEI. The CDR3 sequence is CASSDGRNAPGTQYF. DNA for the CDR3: TGTGCCAGCAGTGACGGGCGGAACGCGCCAGGGACCCAGTACTTC.

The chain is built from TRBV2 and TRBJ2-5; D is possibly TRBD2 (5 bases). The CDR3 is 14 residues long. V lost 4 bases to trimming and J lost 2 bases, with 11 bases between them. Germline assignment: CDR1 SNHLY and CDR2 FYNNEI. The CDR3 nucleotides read TGTGCCAGCAGTGGGGGTGAGGGACAAGAGACCCAGTACTTC. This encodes CASSGGEGQETQYF.